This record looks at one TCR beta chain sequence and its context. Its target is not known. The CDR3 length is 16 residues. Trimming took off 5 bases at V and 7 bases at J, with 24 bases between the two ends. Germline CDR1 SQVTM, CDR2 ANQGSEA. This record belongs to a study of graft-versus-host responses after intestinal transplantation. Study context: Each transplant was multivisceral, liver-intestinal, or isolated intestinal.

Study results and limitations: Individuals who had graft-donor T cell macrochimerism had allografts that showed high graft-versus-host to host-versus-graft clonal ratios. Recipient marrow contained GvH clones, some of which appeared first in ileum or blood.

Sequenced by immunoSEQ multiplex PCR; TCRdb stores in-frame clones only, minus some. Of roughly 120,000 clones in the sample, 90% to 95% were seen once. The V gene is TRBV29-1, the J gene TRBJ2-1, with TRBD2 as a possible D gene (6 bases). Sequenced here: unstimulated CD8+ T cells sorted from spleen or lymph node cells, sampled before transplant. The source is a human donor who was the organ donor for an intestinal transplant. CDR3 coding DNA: TGCAGCGTTCCACAGGAGGGGTCTCCAAATGGGAATGAGCAGTTCTTC. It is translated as CSVPQEGSPNGNEQFF.